The clone carrying this T cell receptor beta chain showed up just a few times. The time point was: patch test 1, 2 weeks after DPC sensitization. Documented treatment: therapeutic diphenylcyclopropenone sensitization with weekly scalp DPC. From germline, CDR1 is MNHEY and CDR2 SVGEGT. This CDR3 contains 17 residues. Trimming took off 7 bases at V and 0 bases at J, with 16 bases between the two ends. This entry belongs to a study of human T cells and chemical hapten exposure. TCRdb re-derived calls from the RACE reads in MiXCR, one entry per CDR3 protein. The sample records 95,000 to 150,000 distinct CDR3 sequences, roughly an eighth being singletons.

This receptor was obtained from a young man with alopecia areata. Some clones in this sample may be carry-over from other donors' samples. Source: whole blood, taken in connection with sensitization to the hapten diphenylcyclopropenone (DPC). The chain uses TRBV6-2 or TRBV6-3 and TRBJ2-6, with D maybe TRBD2 (5 bases). CDR3 sequence (DNA): TGTGCCAGCACACCGGGCTCTAGCCCCTCTGGGGCCAACGTCCTGACTTTC. The encoded protein is CASTPGSSPSGANVLTF.